This T cell receptor (beta chain) was identified during a study of blood T cell repertoires in COVID-19. Study context: The origin of the acute and convalescent COVID-19 samples was the United States, Italy and Spain. PBMCs, B-cell-depleted T cells, or T cells provided the cDNA or gDNA that made up the material.

Per the original data handling: It was from reference gene primer amplification that nucleated cell counts were estimated. Sequencing was performed with immunoSEQ multiplex PCR; in TCRdb, only in-frame clones are kept and a portion is missing. That table gives V, J and clone size, and the DNA gave D and trimming. The profile shows over 65,000 clones, 80% to 95% of them singletons. Trimming stripped 0 bases from V and 7 bases from J, with 21 bases between. The CDR3 has 18 residues. The germline V gene encodes CDR1 LGHNA and CDR2 YNFKEQ. The receptor comes from a woman of 80 years or more with acute or convalescent COVID-19. Sequencing was carried out using peripheral blood. The rearrangement uses TRBV4-2 and TRBJ2-2; D possibly corresponds to TRBD1 (5 bases). The CDR3 coding sequence is TGTGCCAGCAGCCAAGAGTCCTTTACAGGCAGGCTCGTCGGGGAGCTGTTTTTT. Translating it yields CASSQESFTGRLVGELFF.